This TCR beta chain is from a study of blood T cell repertoires in COVID-19 (dated by TCRdb to the early 2020s). At the level of the whole study: Samples covering the acute and convalescent phases of COVID-19 were provided by collaborators in the United States, Italy and Spain. The material from the prospective study consisted of cDNA or gDNA derived from T cells, B-cell-depleted T cells, or PBMCs. The dataset comprised deeply sampled blood TCRbeta repertoires from subjects exposed to, actively infected with, or recovered from COVID-19. The repertoires were made available in a free public database intended to serve as a resource for research on the immune response to SARS-CoV-2. The samples were drawn from two sources: the first 160 participants of the ongoing ImmuneRACE study, and about 1,300 subjects contributed by 6 global collaborators. Sample metadata almost always included a de-identified subject ID, COVID-19 status, age in years and sex. Where available, HLA class I and class II types were taken from metadata supplied by the sample provider and were not determined by assay-based typing.

Its CDR3 holds 13 amino acids, cysteine through phenylalanine. Only the CDR3 region is kept as DNA, spanning 39 bases read in frame from base 1. A distance of 12 bases separates the germline ends of V and J, which lose 7 bases and 0 bases respectively. CDR1 and CDR2 (SQVTM, ANQGSEA) derive from the germline V gene. Study-wide conclusions, independent of this receptor: How much clinical and demographic metadata was included differed by source and by participant, and the metadata was provided uncurated.

Details on this clone: Its recognized antigen is unknown. Per-base qualities were not stored, and no clone one base away is much larger.

TCRbeta CDR3 regions were amplified from genomic DNA using the immunoSEQ Assay, a bias-controlled multiplex PCR. In the authors' own workflow: The number of nucleated cells in each sample was estimated by amplification of reference gene primers within the assay. To quantify the absolute abundance of each unique TCRbeta CDR3 rearrangement, sequence reads were collapsed and filtered. Productive Simpson clonality was computed per sample as the square root of Simpson's diversity index over productive rearrangements. TCRdb took over this immuneACCESS table, retaining in-frame rearrangements with V and J assigned. Such tables are incomplete; in checked studies, under half of the missing clones stem from an unresolved V gene, and the remainder is unexplained. V and J calls plus clone size are reproduced from that table; the DNA served to infer D and trimming. Within this sample are about 250,000 clones, with almost 85% of them counted one time only. The ten largest clones capture about 9.1% of the sample.

Enrolling through a virtual design, the prospective study's participants ranged in age from roughly 18 to 89 years and lived across 20 to 30 United States geographic areas. In the prospective study, participants were assigned to cohorts based on the clinical history participants reported in a screening survey and a study questionnaire. Mobile phlebotomists in the prospective study collected whole blood, serum and a nasopharyngeal or oropharyngeal swab from every participant. Additional blood draws and questionnaires over a 2-month period could optionally be provided by prospective study participants. Before DNA extraction, prospective study blood samples were shipped either frozen or at room temperature.

The chain is made from TRBV29-1 and TRBJ1-1, with TRBD1 perhaps the D gene, on 6 matching bases. This clonotype was sampled from a woman in her forties or fifties with acute COVID-19. Sequenced sample: PBMCs or T cells enriched from blood (not recorded which). The DNA reads TGCAGCGGAATGGACAGTTTGAACACTGAAGCTTTCTTT. Protein translation: CSGMDSLNTEAFF.